This is a list of T cell receptor beta chains from one sample in a study of breast tumors, draining lymph nodes, adjacent tissues. MiXCR was run by TCRdb on the multiplex PCR reads, yielding one entry per CDR3 protein. The data show about 35,000 distinct CDR3 sequences, with 30% to 45% seen just once and about a tenth held by the top ten. Sequencing input: breast tumor tissue. These receptors all come from a female donor with breast cancer. Some clones in this sample may be carry-over from other donors' samples. Both conserved end residues are part of each CDR3. A D gene is named only where the DNA matches it firmly. Rows may omit the clone size; those that give it use once, few, many or a size class.

D gene | clone size | J gene | V gene | CDR3 DNA | CDR3 protein
- | many | TRBJ2-1 | TRBV7-9 | TGTGCCAGCAGCTCTTACGCCTCTCAGCGGCCCAATGAGCAGTTCTTC | CASSSYASQRPNEQFF
TRBD1 | many | TRBJ2-5 | TRBV20-1 | TGCAGTGGCCAGGGGGCACAAGAGACCCAGTACTTC | CSGQGAQETQYF
- | many | TRBJ2-5 | TRBV6-1 | TGTGCCAGCAGTGAAATGGGGGGACCACAAGAGACCCAGTACTTC | CASSEMGGPQETQYF
TRBD2 | many | TRBJ2-1 | TRBV20-1 | TGCAGTGCTAGAGAGGGCGCCGGGACTAGCGACTGGGATGAGCAGTTCTTC | CSAREGAGTSDWDEQFF
TRBD2 | - | TRBJ2-1 | TRBV3-1 | TGTGCCAGCAGCCAAGGTAGCGGGAGGAGCTACTACAATGAGCAGTTCTTC | CASSQGSGRSYYNEQFF
TRBD2 | many | TRBJ2-7 | TRBV14 | TGTGCCAGCAGCGCCGCTTGGGGGGGCTCCTACGAGCAGTACTTC | CASSAAWGGSYEQYF
- | many | TRBJ1-5 | TRBV19 | TGTGCCAGTAGTATAACCCAGGTCGGCAATCAGCCCCAGCATTTT | CASSITQVGNQPQHF
- | - | TRBJ1-2 | TRBV11-3 | TGTGCCAGCAGCTTAGAGGCAGGGTTCGGCTACACCTTC | CASSLEAGFGYTF
- | many | TRBJ2-7 | TRBV5-4 | TGTGCCAGTGGTGGTAACCCCTACGAGCAGTACTTC | CASGGNPYEQYF
- | medium-sized | TRBJ2-3 | TRBV5-1 | TGCGCCAGCAGCTTGGGGGGTAGCTCAGATACGCAGTATTTT | CASSLGGSSDTQYF
- | - | TRBJ2-2 | TRBV18 | TGTGCCAGCTCATCGGATGGGTCGGTCGGGGAGCTGTTTTTT | CASSSDGSVGELFF
- | many | TRBJ2-5 | TRBV15 | TGTGCCACCAGCAGAGACTTTGCAGGGGTGAAGGTGACCCAGTACTTC | CATSRDFAGVKVTQYF
TRBD1 | - | TRBJ2-3 | TRBV20-1 | TGCAGTGCTAGAACGACAGGGTTGCACATGGATACGCAGTATTTT | CSARTTGLHMDTQYF
TRBD1 | few | TRBJ2-7 | TRBV3-1 | TGTGCCAGCAGCCAACCAACCGGGACAGGGGGTGGGGAGCAGTACTTC | CASSQPTGTGGGEQYF
- | many | TRBJ2-1 | TRBV9 | TGTGCCAGCAGCGTAGCGGCAGGTGGAAATGAGCAGTTCTTC | CASSVAAGGNEQFF
TRBD2 | - | TRBJ2-1 | TRBV3-1 | TGTGCCAGCAGCCAAGATCTCGGCGGGAGTTACTCCTACAATGAGCAGTTCTTC | CASSQDLGGSYSYNEQFF
- | many | TRBJ1-2 | TRBV29-1 | TGCAGCGTTGACGGTGGCTATGGCTACACCTTC | CSVDGGYGYTF
TRBD1 | - | TRBJ2-7 | TRBV15 | TGTGCCACCAGCAGAGAACCGGGACAGCTAACCGAGCAGTACTTC | CATSREPGQLTEQYF
- | many | TRBJ2-1 | TRBV10-1 | TGCGCCAGCAGCAGGGGGGGAAGGAATGAGCAGTTCTTC | CASSRGGRNEQFF
- | many | TRBJ2-1 | TRBV7-9 | TGTGCCAGCAGCTTAGCTGAAGGAATGTCAGGACTTCTGCGGGAAGACTACAATGAGCAGTTCTTC | CASSLAEGMSGLLREDYNEQFF
- | - | TRBJ1-6 | TRBV5-1 | TGCGCCAGCAGCTTGGGGTTAGCTTCACCCCTCCACTTT | CASSLGLASPLHF
TRBD1 | many | TRBJ2-7 | TRBV11-3 | TGTGCCAGCAGCTTAGATGTGGGACAGGGCCGTTACGAGCAGTACTTC | CASSLDVGQGRYEQYF
- | many | TRBJ1-4 | TRBV5-1 | TGCGCCAGCAAGGAGGAGCTGATCAATGAAAAACTGTTTTTT | CASKEELINEKLFF
TRBD2 | - | TRBJ2-3 | TRBV2 | TGTGCCAGTGAGACTAGCGGGAGCACAGATACGCAGTATTTT | CASETSGSTDTQYF
- | - | TRBJ2-5 | TRBV5-1 | TGCGCCAGCAGACCTGACAGGCAAGAGACCCAGTACTTC | CASRPDRQETQYF
TRBD1 | few | TRBJ1-4 | TRBV14 | TGTGCCAGCAGCCCCCGTAGGGGTCGGGACAGGGTGGGAAAACTGTTTTTT | CASSPRRGRDRVGKLFF
TRBD2 | many | TRBJ2-7 | TRBV6-5 | TGTGCCAGCACGCCAAAGGCGGGAGGAAAAAACGAGCAGTACTTC | CASTPKAGGKNEQYF
- | once | TRBJ2-1 | TRBV11-3 | TGTGCCAGCAGCCTCCGACTAGAGGTGGGCAACCAGCGGTTCTTC | CASSLRLEVGNQRFF
TRBD2 | - | TRBJ2-3 | TRBV29-1 | TGCACCATCCTGGGCGGGAGAGGGACAGATACGCAGTATTTT | CTILGGRGTDTQYF
- | - | TRBJ2-3 | TRBV4-2 | TGTGCCAGCAGCCTTCGTACAGGAAGCACAGATACGCAGTATTTT | CASSLRTGSTDTQYF
- | many | TRBJ1-2 | TRBV6-1 | TGTGCCAGCAGTGAGGCCGGTCAGCCATATGGCTACACCTTC | CASSEAGQPYGYTF
- | - | TRBJ1-6 | TRBV6-1 | TGTGCCAGCAGTGAGGGCGGGGGTTCACCCCTCCACTTT | CASSEGGGSPLHF
- | many | TRBJ2-1 | TRBV20-1 | TGCAGTGCTGGGGAAGGGTGGAATGAGCAGTTCTTC | CSAGEGWNEQFF
TRBD2 | - | TRBJ2-2 | TRBV10-1 | TGCGCCAGCAGTGAGTCGTCTAGCGGGAACACCGGGGAGCTGTTTTTT | CASSESSSGNTGELFF
TRBD1 | many | TRBJ2-5 | TRBV7-3 | TGTGCCAGCAGCCCGACAGGGCTCCAAGAGACCCAGTACTTC | CASSPTGLQETQYF
TRBD2 | - | TRBJ2-5 | TRBV20-1 | TGCAGTGCTAGAGGAGTCCTAGCGGGAGGGTTGGAGACCCAGTACTTC | CSARGVLAGGLETQYF
- | - | TRBJ1-3 | TRBV6-1 | TGTGCCAGCACGTACTCTATTTTGGGCACCCCGAGCTCTGGAAACACCATATATTTT | CASTYSILGTPSSGNTIYF
- | - | TRBJ1-1 | TRBV29-1 | TGCAGCGTTGGGGATATGAACACTGAAGCTTTCTTT | CSVGDMNTEAFF
- | many | TRBJ2-5 | TRBV24-1 | TGTGCCACCAGTCAACTCTTTCGGGGGCGAGAGACCCAGTACTTC | CATSQLFRGRETQYF
TRBD1 | - | TRBJ1-6 | TRBV12-3/TRBV12-4 | TGTGCCAGCAGTTTAGGGGGACAGGGGAATTCACCCCTCCACTTT | CASSLGGQGNSPLHF
- | few | TRBJ2-3 | TRBV30 | TGTGCCTGGAGTGTCGGGGTAGATACGCAGTATTTT | CAWSVGVDTQYF
- | many | TRBJ2-2 | TRBV20-1 | TGCAGTGCTTCCTCAGGGGTGACCGGGGAGCTGTTTTTT | CSASSGVTGELFF
- | - | TRBJ2-1 | TRBV24-1 | TGTGCCACCAGCAATGAGTTGAGCTCCTACAATGAGCAGTTCTTC | CATSNELSSYNEQFF
- | many | TRBJ2-1 | TRBV3-1 | TGTGCCAGCAGCCAAAAGGGTGAGCAGTTCTTC | CASSQKGEQFF
TRBD1 | once | TRBJ1-3 | TRBV30 | TGTGCCTGGAGTGGAGACAGGGCAGGAAACACCATATATTTT | CAWSGDRAGNTIYF
- | once | TRBJ1-5 | TRBV6-6 | TGTGCCAGCAGTTACTCTTCGGTCCCCTCGGGTCAGCCCCAGCGTTTT | CASSYSSVPSGQPQRF
TRBD2 | - | TRBJ2-2 | TRBV6-6 | TGTGCCAGCAGTTACCTCGGGACTAGCGGGACCGGGGAGCTGTTTTTT | CASSYLGTSGTGELFF
- | - | TRBJ2-2 | TRBV6-6 | TGTGCCAGCAGTTACCGATTCACCTTAAACACCGGGGAGCTGTTTTTT | CASSYRFTLNTGELFF
TRBD2 | - | TRBJ2-7 | TRBV7-9 | TGTGCCAGCAGCTCCAGACTAGCGGGGCAATACGAGCAGTACTTC | CASSSRLAGQYEQYF
- | - | TRBJ1-3 | TRBV16 | TGTGCCAGCAGCCAATCGGGAAGCTCTGGAAGCACCATATATTTT | CASSQSGSSGSTIYF
TRBD1 | many | TRBJ2-7 | TRBV7-6 | TGTGCCAGCAGCTTAAGACAGGGACAGGGAGACGAGCAGTACTTC | CASSLRQGQGDEQYF
- | - | TRBJ1-6 | TRBV20-1 | TGCAGCCCTCAGGGCCTCTCGGCCCCTTCACCCCTCCACTTT | CSPQGLSAPSPLHF
- | - | TRBJ2-7 | TRBV29-1 | TGCAGCGTTGTTGGGGGAACGAAGTCCTCCTACGAGCAGTACTTC | CSVVGGTKSSYEQYF
- | - | TRBJ2-2 | TRBV30 | TGTGCCTGGTGCTGTTACAGGGCGGACACCGGGGAGCTGTTTTTT | CAWCCYRADTGELFF
- | many | TRBJ2-7 | TRBV6-5 | TGTGCCAGCAGTTACTCTAGATTCGGCTCCTCCTACGAGCAGTACTTC | CASSYSRFGSSYEQYF
TRBD1 | few | TRBJ2-1 | TRBV6-2/TRBV6-3 | TGTGCCAGCAGTTACTCGGGACAGGGGGCGAGTGAGCAGTTCTTC | CASSYSGQGASEQFF
TRBD1 | many | TRBJ1-5 | TRBV12-3/TRBV12-4 | TGTGCCAGCAGTTTAAGGGTAGGACAGGGAGGGCAGCCCCAGCATTTT | CASSLRVGQGGQPQHF
TRBD1 | many | TRBJ2-1 | TRBV7-9 | TGTGCCAGCAGCTTAGATATCCTGACAGGGGCTGAGCAGTTCTTC | CASSLDILTGAEQFF
- | many | TRBJ1-2 | TRBV20-1 | TGCAGTGCTAGAGTAGGGGTCTATGGCTACACCTTC | CSARVGVYGYTF